This section outlines one T cell receptor (beta chain) sequence together with its context. Its antigen is still unknown. These data are taken from a study of shared clonotypes between healthy human individuals. Trimming removed 2 bases at V and 0 bases at J, with 11 bases between. CDR3 length: 15 amino acids. Germline V gives CDR1 SGHTA, CDR2 FQGNSA. Study-wide results and limits: Only blood samples were collected, and tissue repertoires likely differ.

Caucasian adults living in Nashville, Tennessee, provided all samples. The CD8 memory sample joined CD45RO+ cells and CCR7-negative CD45RA+ cells. Deep level was the assay's run setting. The repertoire was sequenced with immunoSEQ multiplex PCR; TCRdb's copy has only in-frame clones and lacks some. The table lists a few hundred thousand clones, around 86% of them singletons. This TCR was sampled from a man aged 18 to 35 in good health. Source material: memory CD8+ T cells sorted from blood. As to subset: CD45RO+ cells pooled with CCR7-negative TemRA cells. V gene TRBV7-2 combines with J gene TRBJ2-7; D is unclear. Here the CDR3 reads CASSLFSVGSYEQYF. CDR3 bases: TGTGCCAGCAGCTTATTCAGCGTAGGCTCCTACGAGCAGTACTTC.